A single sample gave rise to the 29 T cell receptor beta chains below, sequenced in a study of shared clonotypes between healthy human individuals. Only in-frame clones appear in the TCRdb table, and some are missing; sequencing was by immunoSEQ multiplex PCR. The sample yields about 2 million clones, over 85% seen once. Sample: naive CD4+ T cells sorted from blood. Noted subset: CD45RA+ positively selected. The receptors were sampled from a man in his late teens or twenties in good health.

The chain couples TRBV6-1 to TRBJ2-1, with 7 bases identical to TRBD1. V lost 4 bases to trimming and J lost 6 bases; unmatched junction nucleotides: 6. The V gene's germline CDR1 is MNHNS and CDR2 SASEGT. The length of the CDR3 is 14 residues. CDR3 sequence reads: CASSAGQRVNEQFF. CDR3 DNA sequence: TGTGCCAGCAGTGCGGGACAGAGAGTCAATGAGCAGTTCTTC.

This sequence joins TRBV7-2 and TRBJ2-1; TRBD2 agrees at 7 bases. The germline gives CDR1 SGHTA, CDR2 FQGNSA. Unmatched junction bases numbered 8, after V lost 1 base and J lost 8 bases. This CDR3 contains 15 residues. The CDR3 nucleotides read TGTGCCAGCAGCTTAGACTCCAGCGGGATAGATGAGCAGTTCTTC. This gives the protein CASSLDSSGIDEQFF.

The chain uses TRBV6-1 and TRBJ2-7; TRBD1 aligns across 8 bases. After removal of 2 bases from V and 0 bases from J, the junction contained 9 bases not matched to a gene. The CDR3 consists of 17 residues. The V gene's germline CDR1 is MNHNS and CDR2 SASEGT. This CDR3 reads CASSETVGQGLSYEQYF. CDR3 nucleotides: TGTGCCAGCAGTGAAACTGTTGGACAGGGCCTCTCCTACGAGCAGTACTTC.

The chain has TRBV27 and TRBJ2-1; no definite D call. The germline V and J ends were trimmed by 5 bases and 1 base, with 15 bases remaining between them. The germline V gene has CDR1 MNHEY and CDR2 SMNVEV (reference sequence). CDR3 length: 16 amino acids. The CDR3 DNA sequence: TGTGCCAGCAGTACTACACGTGGGCAGTCCTACAATGAGCAGTTCTTC. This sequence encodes CASSTTRGQSYNEQFF.

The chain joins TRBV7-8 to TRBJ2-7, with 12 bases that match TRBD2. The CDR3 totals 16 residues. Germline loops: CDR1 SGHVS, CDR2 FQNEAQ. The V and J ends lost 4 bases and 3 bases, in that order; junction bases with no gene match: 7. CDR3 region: CASSSTSGRSVYEQYF. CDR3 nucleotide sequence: TGTGCCAGCAGCTCAACTAGCGGGAGGAGCGTCTACGAGCAGTACTTC.

The CDR3 region has the DNA TGCGCCAGCAGCTTGAACGGGGCCCAGGAGCAGTTCTTC. Its translation is CASSLNGAQEQFF. J is TRBJ2-1 and V is TRBV5-1; D might be TRBD1 or TRBD2, each matching 5 bases. V shed 1 base and J shed 10 bases, with 12 bases lying between them. The CDR3 length is 13 residues. Germline CDR1 and CDR2: SGHRS and YFSETQ.

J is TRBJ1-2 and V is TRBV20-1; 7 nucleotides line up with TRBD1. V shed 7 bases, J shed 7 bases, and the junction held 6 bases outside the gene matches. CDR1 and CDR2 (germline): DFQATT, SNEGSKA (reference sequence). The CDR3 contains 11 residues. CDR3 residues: CSVQRGPGYTF. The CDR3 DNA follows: TGCAGTGTTCAGAGGGGGCCTGGCTACACCTTC.

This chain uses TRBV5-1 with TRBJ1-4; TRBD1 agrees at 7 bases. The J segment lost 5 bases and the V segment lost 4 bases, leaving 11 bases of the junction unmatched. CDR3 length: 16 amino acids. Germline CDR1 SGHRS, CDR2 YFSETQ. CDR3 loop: CASSGVPGQTNEKLFF. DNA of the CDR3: TGCGCCAGCAGCGGAGTACCGGGACAGACCAATGAAAAACTGTTTTTT.

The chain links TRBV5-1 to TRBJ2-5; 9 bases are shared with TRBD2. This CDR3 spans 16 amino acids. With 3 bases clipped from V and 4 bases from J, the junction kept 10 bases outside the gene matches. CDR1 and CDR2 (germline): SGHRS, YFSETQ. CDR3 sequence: CASSSTEAGGGETQYF. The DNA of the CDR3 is TGCGCCAGCAGCTCAACCGAAGCGGGAGGAGGAGAGACCCAGTACTTC.

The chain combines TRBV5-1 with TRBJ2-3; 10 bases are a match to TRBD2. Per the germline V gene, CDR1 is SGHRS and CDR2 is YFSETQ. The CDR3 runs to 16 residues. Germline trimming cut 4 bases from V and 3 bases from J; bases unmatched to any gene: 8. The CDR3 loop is CASSRRTSGVTDTQYF. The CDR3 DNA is TGCGCCAGCAGCCGCAGAACTAGCGGGGTAACAGATACGCAGTATTTT.

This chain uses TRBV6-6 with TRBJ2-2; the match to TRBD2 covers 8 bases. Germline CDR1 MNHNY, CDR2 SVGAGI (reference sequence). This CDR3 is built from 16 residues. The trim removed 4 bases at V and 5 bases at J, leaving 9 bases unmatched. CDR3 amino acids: CASSSYTGTSTGELFF. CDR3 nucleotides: TGTGCCAGCAGTTCTTACACCGGGACTAGTACCGGGGAGCTGTTTTTT.

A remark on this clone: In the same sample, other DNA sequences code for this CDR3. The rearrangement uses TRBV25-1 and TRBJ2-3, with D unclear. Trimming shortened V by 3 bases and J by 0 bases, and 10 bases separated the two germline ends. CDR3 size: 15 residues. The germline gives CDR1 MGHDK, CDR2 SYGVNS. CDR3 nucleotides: TGTGCCAGCAGTGATTCCCGTACTAGCACAGATACGCAGTATTTT. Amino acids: CASSDSRTSTDTQYF.

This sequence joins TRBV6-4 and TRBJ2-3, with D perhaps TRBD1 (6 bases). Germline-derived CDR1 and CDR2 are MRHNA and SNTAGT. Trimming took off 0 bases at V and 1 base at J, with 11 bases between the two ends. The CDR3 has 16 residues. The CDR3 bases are TGTGCCAGCAGTGACTCAGGACCAGGGGGCACAGATACGCAGTATTTT. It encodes CASSDSGPGGTDTQYF.

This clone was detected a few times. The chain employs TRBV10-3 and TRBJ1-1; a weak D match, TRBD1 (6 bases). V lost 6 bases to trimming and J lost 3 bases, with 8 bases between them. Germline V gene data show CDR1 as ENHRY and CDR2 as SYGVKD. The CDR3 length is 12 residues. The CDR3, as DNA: TGTGCCATCAGAACAGGGTACACTGAAGCTTTCTTT. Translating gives CAIRTGYTEAFF.

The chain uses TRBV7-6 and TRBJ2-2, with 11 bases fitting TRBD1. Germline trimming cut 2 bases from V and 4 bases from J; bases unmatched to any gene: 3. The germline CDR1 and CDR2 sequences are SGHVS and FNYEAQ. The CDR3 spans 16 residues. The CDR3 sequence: CASSLTGTGGTGELFF. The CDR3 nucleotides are TGTGCCAGCAGCTTAACCGGGACAGGGGGCACCGGGGAGCTGTTTTTT.

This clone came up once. The CDR3, as DNA: TGTGCCAGCAGTCAACCCCTCACAGGGGGATTAATGGGGGAGCAGTACTTC. This translates into CASSQPLTGGLMGEQYF. The chain combines TRBV7-9 with TRBJ2-7; 8 positions match TRBD1. CDR3 length: 17 amino acids. Trimming took 6 bases from V and 7 from J; bases not matched to a gene: 20. Germline V gives CDR1 SEHNR, CDR2 FQNEAQ (reference sequence).

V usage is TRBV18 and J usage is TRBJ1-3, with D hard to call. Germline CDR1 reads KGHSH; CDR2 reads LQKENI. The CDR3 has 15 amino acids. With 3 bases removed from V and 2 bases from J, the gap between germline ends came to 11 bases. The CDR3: CASSPSAAAGNTIYF. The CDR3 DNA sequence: TGTGCCAGCTCACCGTCGGCAGCAGCTGGAAACACCATATATTTT. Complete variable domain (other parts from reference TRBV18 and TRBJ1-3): NAGVMQNPRHLVRRRGQEARLRCSPMKGHSHVYWYRQLPEEGLKFMVYLQKENIIDESGMPKERFSAEFPKEGPSILRIQQVVRGDSAAYFCASSPSAAAGNTIYFGEGSWLTVV.

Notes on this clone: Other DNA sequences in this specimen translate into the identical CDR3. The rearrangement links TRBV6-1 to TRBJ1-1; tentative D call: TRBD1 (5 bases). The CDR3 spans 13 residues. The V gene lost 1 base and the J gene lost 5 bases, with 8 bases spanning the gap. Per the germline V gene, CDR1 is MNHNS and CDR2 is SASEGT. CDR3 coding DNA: TGTGCCAGCAGTGAAGTGGGGGGAACTGAAGCTTTCTTT. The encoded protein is CASSEVGGTEAFF.

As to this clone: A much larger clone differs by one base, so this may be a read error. The CDR3 loop reads CASSLAGVSYNEQFF. Written as DNA, the CDR3 is TGTGCCAGCAGCTTAGCAGGGGTTTCCTACAATGAGCAGTTCTTC. The chain combines TRBV7-9 with TRBJ2-1; D perhaps matches TRBD1 (5 bases). Germline V gives CDR1 SEHNR, CDR2 FQNEAQ (reference sequence). The CDR3 runs to 15 residues. V dropped 0 bases and J dropped 1 base, with 7 bases sitting between them. The full variable domain, completed using reference TRBV7-9 and TRBJ2-1, is DTGVSQNPRHKITKRGQNVTFRCDPISEHNRLYWYRQTLGQGPEFLTYFQNEAQLEKSRLLSDRFSAERPKGSFSTLEIQRTEQGDSAMYLCASSLAGVSYNEQFFGPGTRLTVL.

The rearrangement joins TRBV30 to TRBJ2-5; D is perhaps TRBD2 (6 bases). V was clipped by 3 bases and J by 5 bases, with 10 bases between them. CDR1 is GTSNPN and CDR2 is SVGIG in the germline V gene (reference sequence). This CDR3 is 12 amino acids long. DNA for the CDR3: TGTGCCTGGAGACGGGGGTTCGAGACCCAGTACTTC. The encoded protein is CAWRRGFETQYF.

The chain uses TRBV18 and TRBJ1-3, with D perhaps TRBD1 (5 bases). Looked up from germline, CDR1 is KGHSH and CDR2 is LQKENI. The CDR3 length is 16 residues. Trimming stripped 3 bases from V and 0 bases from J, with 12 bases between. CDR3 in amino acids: CASSPFLGDSGNTIYF. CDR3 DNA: TGTGCCAGCTCACCTTTCCTAGGGGACTCTGGAAACACCATATATTTT.

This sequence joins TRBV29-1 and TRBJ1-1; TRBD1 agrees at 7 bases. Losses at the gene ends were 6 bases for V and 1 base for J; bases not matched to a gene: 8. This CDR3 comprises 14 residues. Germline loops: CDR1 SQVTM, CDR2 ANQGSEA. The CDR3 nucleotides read TGCAGCGTCGTAGCCGGGACAGCGAACACTGAAGCTTTCTTT. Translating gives CSVVAGTANTEAFF.

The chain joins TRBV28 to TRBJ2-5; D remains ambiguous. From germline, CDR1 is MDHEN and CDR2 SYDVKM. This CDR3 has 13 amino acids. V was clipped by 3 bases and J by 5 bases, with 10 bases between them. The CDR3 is CASSFSWSETQYF. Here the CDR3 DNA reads TGTGCCAGCAGTTTTTCCTGGTCTGAGACCCAGTACTTC.

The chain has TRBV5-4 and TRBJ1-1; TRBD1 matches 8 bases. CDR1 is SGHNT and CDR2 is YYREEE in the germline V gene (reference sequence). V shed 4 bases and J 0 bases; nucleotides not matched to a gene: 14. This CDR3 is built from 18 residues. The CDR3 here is CASSRGSGGENMNTEAFF. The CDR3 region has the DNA TGTGCCAGCAGCAGGGGTTCAGGGGGCGAGAATATGAACACTGAAGCTTTCTTT. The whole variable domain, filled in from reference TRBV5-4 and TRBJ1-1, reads ETGVTQSPTHLIKTRGQQVTLRCSSQSGHNTVSWYQQALGQGPQFIFQYYREEENGRGNFPPRFSGLQFPNYSSELNVNALELDDSALYLCASSRGSGGENMNTEAFFGQGTRLTVV.

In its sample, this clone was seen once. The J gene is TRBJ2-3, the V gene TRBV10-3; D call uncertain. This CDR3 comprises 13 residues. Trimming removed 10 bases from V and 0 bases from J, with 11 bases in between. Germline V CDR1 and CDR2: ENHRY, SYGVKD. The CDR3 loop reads CATSIGSTDTQYF. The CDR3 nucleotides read TGTGCCACGTCAATAGGAAGCACAGATACGCAGTATTTT.

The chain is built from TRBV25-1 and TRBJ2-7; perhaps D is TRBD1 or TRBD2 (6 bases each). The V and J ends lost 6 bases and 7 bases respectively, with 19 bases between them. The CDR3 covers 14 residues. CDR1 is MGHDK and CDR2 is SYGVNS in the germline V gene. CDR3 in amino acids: CASRISGGSGEQYF. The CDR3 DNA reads TGTGCCAGCAGAATTTCCGGGGGCTCCGGGGAGCAGTACTTC.

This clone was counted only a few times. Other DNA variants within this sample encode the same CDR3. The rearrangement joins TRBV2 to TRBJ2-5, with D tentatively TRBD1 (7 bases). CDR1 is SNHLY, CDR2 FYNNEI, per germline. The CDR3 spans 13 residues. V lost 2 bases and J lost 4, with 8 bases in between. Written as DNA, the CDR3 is TGTGCCAGCAGTGAACAGGGGGGAGAGACCCAGTACTTC. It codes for CASSEQGGETQYF.

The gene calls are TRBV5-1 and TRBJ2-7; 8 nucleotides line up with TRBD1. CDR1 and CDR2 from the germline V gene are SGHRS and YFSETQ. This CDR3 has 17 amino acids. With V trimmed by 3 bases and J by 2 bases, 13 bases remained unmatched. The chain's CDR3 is CASSSGTGGLRAYEQYF. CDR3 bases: TGCGCCAGCAGCTCCGGGACAGGCGGCCTAAGAGCCTACGAGCAGTACTTC.

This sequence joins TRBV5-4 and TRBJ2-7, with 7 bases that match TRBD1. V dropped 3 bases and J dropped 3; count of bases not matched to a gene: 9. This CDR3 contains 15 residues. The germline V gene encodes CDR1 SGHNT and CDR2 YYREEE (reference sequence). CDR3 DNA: TGTGCCAGCAGCTCCCGGACAGGAAAGCTCTACGAGCAGTACTTC. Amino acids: CASSSRTGKLYEQYF.